This T cell receptor beta chain stems from a study of blood T cell repertoires in COVID-19 (dated by TCRdb to about 2020). Background for the entire study: The collaborator samples originated in the United States, Italy and Spain and spanned the acute and convalescent phases of COVID-19. The dataset comprised deeply sampled blood TCRbeta repertoires from subjects exposed to, actively infected with, or recovered from COVID-19. The repertoires were released in a freely available public database meant as a resource for research on the immune response to SARS-CoV-2. Sample metadata almost always included a de-identified subject ID, COVID-19 status, age in years and sex. Where available, HLA class I and class II types were taken from metadata supplied by the sample provider and were not determined by assay-based typing. Samples came from the ongoing ImmuneRACE study (first 160 participants) plus 1,254 subjects from 6 global collaborators. The material from the prospective study consisted of cDNA or gDNA derived from T cells, B-cell-depleted T cells, or PBMCs.

Concerning this clone: Its antigen is currently not known. Base qualities are not recorded, but no much larger clone differs from it by a single base.

What the research found in general, with its limitations: How much clinical and demographic metadata was included differed by source and by participant, and the metadata was provided uncurated.

The immunoSEQ Assay, a bias-controlled multiplex PCR, was used to amplify TCRbeta CDR3 regions from genomic DNA. The source study handled its data this way. Within the assay, amplification of reference gene primers was used to estimate how many nucleated cells each sample contained. To quantify the absolute abundance of each unique TCRbeta CDR3 rearrangement, sequence reads were collapsed and filtered. Productive Simpson clonality was computed per sample as the square root of Simpson's diversity index over productive rearrangements. Imported from immuneACCESS, the table was reduced by TCRdb to in-frame sequences with V and J called. These copies leave out some clones; in studies compared against another copy, an unresolved V gene accounts for under half, and the cause of the remainder is not known. From that table come the V and J calls and clone size; the DNA was used to work out D and trimming. For this sample the table gives some 99,000 clones, of which roughly 83% were detected only once. The ten largest account for approximately 18% of the sample.

Each collaborating institution followed its own protocols to collect whole blood in K2EDTA tubes. For TCRbeta analysis, collaborators shipped samples in one of three forms: frozen whole blood, isolated PBMCs, or DNA extracted from either of those sample types. This receptor was taken from a woman in her fifties or sixties with acute or convalescent COVID-19. Input material: peripheral blood.

The CDR3 here reads CAISLRGQGEQYF. The nucleotide sequence is TGTGCCATCAGTCTACGGGGACAGGGTGAGCAGTACTTC. The V and J genes are TRBV10-3 and TRBJ2-7; TRBD1 matches 9 bases in the middle. V is trimmed back by 5 bases and J by 7 bases, and the junction contains 6 bases that no gene match accounts for. CDR1 and CDR2, looked up from the germline V gene, are ENHRY and SYGVKD. From the cysteine through the phenylalanine, the CDR3 covers 13 amino acids. Only the CDR3 DNA stays, 39 bases, in frame from base 1.